The source of this T cell receptor (beta chain) is a study of blood T cell repertoires in COVID-19. Overall study: COVID-19 samples from acute and convalescent phases originated in the United States, Italy and Spain. T cells, B-cell-depleted T cells, or PBMCs provided the cDNA or gDNA that served as material.

V lost 2 bases to trimming and J lost 8 bases, with 9 bases between them. This CDR3 is 12 amino acids long. Germline assignment: CDR1 LGHDT and CDR2 YNNKEL (reference sequence). The authors' processing: Researchers report that nucleated cell counts were estimated from reference gene primer amplification. TCRdb's table, derived via immunoSEQ multiplex PCR, lists solely in-frame clones and lacks some. D and trimming come from the DNA, and the V and J calls and clone size come from that table. The sample has about 56,000 clones, approximately 81% seen once. The TCR was taken from a woman older than 75 with acute or convalescent COVID-19. Specimen: peripheral blood. The chain recombines TRBV3-1 (or the pseudogene TRBV3-2) with TRBJ1-2; D gene unclear. CDR3 loop: CASSQPTEGYTF. CDR3 nucleotide sequence: TGTGCCAGCAGCCAACCTACAGAAGGCTACACCTTC.